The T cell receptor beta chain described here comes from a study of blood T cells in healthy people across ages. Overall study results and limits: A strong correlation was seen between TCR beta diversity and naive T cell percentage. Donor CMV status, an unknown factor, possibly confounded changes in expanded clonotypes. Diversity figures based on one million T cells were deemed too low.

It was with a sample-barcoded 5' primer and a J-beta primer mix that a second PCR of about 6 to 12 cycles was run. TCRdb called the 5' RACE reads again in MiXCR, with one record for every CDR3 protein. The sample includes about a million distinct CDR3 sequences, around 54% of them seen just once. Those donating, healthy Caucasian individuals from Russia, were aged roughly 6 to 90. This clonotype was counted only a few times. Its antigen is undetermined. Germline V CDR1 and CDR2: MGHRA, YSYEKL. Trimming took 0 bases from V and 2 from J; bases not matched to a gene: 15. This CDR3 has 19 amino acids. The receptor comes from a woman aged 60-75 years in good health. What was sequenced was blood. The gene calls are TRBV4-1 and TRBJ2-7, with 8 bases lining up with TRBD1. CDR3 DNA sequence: TGCGCCAGCAGCCAAGATCTAAGCGGAGGACAGGGTATTACCTACGAGCAGTACTTC. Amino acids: CASSQDLSGGQGITYEQYF.